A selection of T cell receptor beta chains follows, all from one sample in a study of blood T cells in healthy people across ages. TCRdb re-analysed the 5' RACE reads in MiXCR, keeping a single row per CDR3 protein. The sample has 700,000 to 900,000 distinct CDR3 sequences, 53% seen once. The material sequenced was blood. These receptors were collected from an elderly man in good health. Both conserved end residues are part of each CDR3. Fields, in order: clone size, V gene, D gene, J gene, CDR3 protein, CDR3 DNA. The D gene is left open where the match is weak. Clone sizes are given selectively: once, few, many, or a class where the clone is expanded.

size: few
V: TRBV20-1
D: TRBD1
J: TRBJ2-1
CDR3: CSTTRQGNEQFF
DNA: TGCAGCACCACTAGACAGGGTAATGAGCAGTTCTTC

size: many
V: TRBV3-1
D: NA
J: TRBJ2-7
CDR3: CASSPGGAGRSSYEQYF
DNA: TGTGCCAGCAGCCCAGGAGGGGCGGGTCGGAGCTCCTACGAGCAGTACTTC

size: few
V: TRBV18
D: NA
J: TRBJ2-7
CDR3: CASSPDPNQQYF
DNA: TGTGCCAGCTCACCGGACCCGAACCAGCAGTACTTC

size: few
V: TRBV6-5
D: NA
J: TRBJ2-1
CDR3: CASRGLLEQFF
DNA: TGTGCCAGCAGGGGACTCCTTGAGCAGTTCTTC

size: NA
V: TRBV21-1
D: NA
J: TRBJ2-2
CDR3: CASAVETSGKGTGELFF
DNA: TGTGCCAGCGCCGTTGAAACTAGCGGAAAAGGCACCGGGGAGCTGTTTTTT

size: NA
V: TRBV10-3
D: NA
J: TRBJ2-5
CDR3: CAISEPGTPYQETQYF
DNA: TGTGCCATCAGTGAGCCAGGGACGCCCTACCAAGAGACCCAGTACTTC

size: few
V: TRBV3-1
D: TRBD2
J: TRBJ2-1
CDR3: CASSQETSGTYNEQFF
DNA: TGTGCCAGCAGCCAAGAAACTAGCGGAACATACAATGAGCAGTTCTTC

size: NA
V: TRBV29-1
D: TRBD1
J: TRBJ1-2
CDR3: CSVGGTGIREDYGYTF
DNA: TGCAGCGTTGGGGGGACAGGGATACGTGAGGACTATGGCTACACCTTC

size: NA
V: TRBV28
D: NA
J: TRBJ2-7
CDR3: CASFNVNSYEQYF
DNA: TGTGCCAGCTTTAATGTCAATTCCTACGAGCAGTACTTC

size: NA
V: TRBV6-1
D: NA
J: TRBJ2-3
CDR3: CANSVSGLNRYAYF
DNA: TGTGCCAACAGTGTTAGCGGTCTGAACAGATACGCGTATTTT

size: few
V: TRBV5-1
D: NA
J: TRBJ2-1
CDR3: CASSLRQQNNEQFF
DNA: TGCGCCAGCAGCTTAAGACAGCAGAACAATGAGCAGTTCTTC

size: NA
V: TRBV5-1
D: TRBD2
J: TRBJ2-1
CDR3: CASSPTGGFNEQFF
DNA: TGCGCCAGCAGCCCGACGGGAGGGTTCAATGAGCAGTTCTTC

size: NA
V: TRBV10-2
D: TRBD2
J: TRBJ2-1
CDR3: CASSEPGGSGYRNEQFF
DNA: TGCGCCAGCAGTGAGCCCGGGGGGAGTGGTTATCGCAATGAGCAGTTCTTC

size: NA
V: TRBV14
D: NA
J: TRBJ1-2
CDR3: CAGSQDLARSQYGYTF
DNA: TGTGCCGGCAGCCAAGATTTGGCGCGTTCTCAGTATGGCTACACCTTC

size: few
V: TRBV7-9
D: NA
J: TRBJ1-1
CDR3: CASSPGPGLTEAFF
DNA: TGTGCCAGCAGTCCAGGGCCTGGGTTGACTGAAGCTTTCTTT

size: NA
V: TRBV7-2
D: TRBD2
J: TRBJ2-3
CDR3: CASSLFGLAGAGTDTQYF
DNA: TGTGCCAGCAGCTTATTTGGACTAGCGGGAGCCGGCACAGATACGCAGTATTTT

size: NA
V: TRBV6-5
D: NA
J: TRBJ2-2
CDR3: CASSHREHTGELFF
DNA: TGTGCCAGCAGTCACAGGGAGCACACCGGGGAGCTGTTTTTT